A selection of T cell receptor beta chains follows, all from one sample in a study of blood T cell repertoires in COVID-19. The repertoire was sequenced with immunoSEQ multiplex PCR; TCRdb's copy has only in-frame clones and lacks some. This table has about 210,000 clones, 85% appearing once. Sequencing was performed on peripheral blood. The receptor source for this set is a woman between 70 and 85 years old with COVID-19, enrolled during active disease. The CDR3 runs from the conserved cysteine through the conserved F or W. Fields, in order: J gene, V gene, D gene, CDR3 length, CDR3 DNA, CDR3 protein. D genes are given only for firm matches.

J gene: TRBJ1-5
V gene: TRBV19
D gene: TRBD1
CDR3 length: 17
CDR3 DNA: TGTGCCAGTAGTATACGCCATGGGACAGGGCCTAATCAGCCCCAGCATTTT
CDR3 protein: CASSIRHGTGPNQPQHF

J gene: TRBJ2-7
V gene: TRBV5-6
D gene: .
CDR3 length: 15
CDR3 DNA: TGTGCCAGCTTCTATGTGTCGGGAGCCCCGGGGGAGCAGTACTTC
CDR3 protein: CASFYVSGAPGEQYF

J gene: TRBJ1-6
V gene: TRBV7-8
D gene: .
CDR3 length: 14
CDR3 DNA: TGTGCCAGCAGCTTAGTCCAGGGGAATTCACCCCTCCACTTT
CDR3 protein: CASSLVQGNSPLHF

J gene: TRBJ2-2
V gene: TRBV6-2/TRBV6-3
D gene: TRBD1
CDR3 length: 19
CDR3 DNA: TGTGCCAGCAGCCGCCTAAAACCCGGACAGGGTTCGAGCACCGGGGAGCTGTTTTTT
CDR3 protein: CASSRLKPGQGSSTGELFF

J gene: TRBJ1-1
V gene: TRBV11-3
D gene: TRBD1
CDR3 length: 13
CDR3 DNA: TGTGCCAGCAACAGGGGGGAGAACACTGAAGCTTTCTTT
CDR3 protein: CASNRGENTEAFF

J gene: TRBJ2-5
V gene: TRBV28
D gene: .
CDR3 length: 15
CDR3 DNA: TGTGCCAGCAGTGACGAGGGGCTAGCGCGAGAGACCCAGTACTTC
CDR3 protein: CASSDEGLARETQYF

J gene: TRBJ2-3
V gene: TRBV7-3
D gene: TRBD2
CDR3 length: 14
CDR3 DNA: TGTGCCAGCAGCCTAGGACTAGCGGGAGATACGCAGTATTTT
CDR3 protein: CASSLGLAGDTQYF

J gene: TRBJ2-2
V gene: TRBV28
D gene: .
CDR3 length: 15
CDR3 DNA: TGTGCCAGCAGTTTTCCCGGGTCGGGGACCGGGGAGCTGTTTTTT
CDR3 protein: CASSFPGSGTGELFF

J gene: TRBJ2-3
V gene: TRBV7-2
D gene: TRBD2
CDR3 length: 17
CDR3 DNA: TGTGCCAGCAGCTTAGCGTCACTAGCGGGGGAGGTAGATACGCAGTATTTT
CDR3 protein: CASSLASLAGEVDTQYF

J gene: TRBJ1-1
V gene: TRBV12-3/TRBV12-4
D gene: .
CDR3 length: 13
CDR3 DNA: TGTGCCAGCAGTTTAGGTCCGCGCACTGAAGCTTTCTTT
CDR3 protein: CASSLGPRTEAFF

J gene: TRBJ2-1
V gene: TRBV3-1/TRBV3-2
D gene: TRBD2
CDR3 length: 16
CDR3 DNA: TGTGCCAGCAGCCGCCAGACTAGCGGGAGTGGGAATGAGCAGTTCTTC
CDR3 protein: CASSRQTSGSGNEQFF

J gene: TRBJ1-1
V gene: TRBV5-4
D gene: .
CDR3 length: 13
CDR3 DNA: TGTGCCAGCAGCTTGCGTATGAACACTGAAGCTTTCTTT
CDR3 protein: CASSLRMNTEAFF

J gene: TRBJ2-3
V gene: TRBV9
D gene: .
CDR3 length: 16
CDR3 DNA: TGTGCCAGCAGCGTAGGTGGGGGGGCCGGCACAGATACGCAGTATTTT
CDR3 protein: CASSVGGGAGTDTQYF

J gene: TRBJ1-4
V gene: TRBV25-1
D gene: .
CDR3 length: 14
CDR3 DNA: TGTGCCAGCAGTGATATTTCAACTAATGAAAAACTGTTTTTT
CDR3 protein: CASSDISTNEKLFF

J gene: TRBJ2-7
V gene: TRBV7-2
D gene: TRBD1
CDR3 length: 16
CDR3 DNA: TGTGCCAGCAGCTTAAGGGGGGGACAGGGTGCCTACGAGCAGTACTTC
CDR3 protein: CASSLRGGQGAYEQYF

J gene: TRBJ2-5
V gene: TRBV9
D gene: TRBD2
CDR3 length: 14
CDR3 DNA: TGTGCCAGCAGCCCAGGGACTAGCCCAGAGACCCAGTACTTC
CDR3 protein: CASSPGTSPETQYF

J gene: TRBJ2-3
V gene: TRBV5-4
D gene: .
CDR3 length: 13
CDR3 DNA: TGTGCCAGCAGCTTGGGGGCCCCAGATACGCAGTATTTT
CDR3 protein: CASSLGAPDTQYF

J gene: TRBJ2-2
V gene: TRBV9
D gene: .
CDR3 length: 16
CDR3 DNA: TGTGCCAGCAGCGTAGTAGGGGGGGCTCGGACCGGGGAGCTGTTTTTT
CDR3 protein: CASSVVGGARTGELFF

J gene: TRBJ2-2
V gene: TRBV7-3
D gene: TRBD2
CDR3 length: 17
CDR3 DNA: TGTGCCAGCAGCTCCCTTCGACTAGCGGGAAATACCGGGGAGCTGTTTTTT
CDR3 protein: CASSSLRLAGNTGELFF

J gene: TRBJ2-4
V gene: TRBV2
D gene: .
CDR3 length: 16
CDR3 DNA: TGTGCCAGCAGTGAGGTTGGTCGAAGGGGCAAAAACATTCAGTACTTC
CDR3 protein: CASSEVGRRGKNIQYF